This record concerns one T cell receptor (beta chain) sequence. Profiling relied on immunoSEQ multiplex PCR, and the TCRdb table lists in-frame clones only, not all of them. This sample has about 600 clones, with roughly 76% found just once. This CDR3 comprises 14 residues. Per germline, CDR1 SQVTM and CDR2 ANQGSEA. V was shortened by 4 bases and J by 0 bases, with 13 bases between the two germline ends. This record belongs to a study of tissue T cells after allogeneic stem cell transplantation. This TCR was sampled from a female patient between 18 and 55 years old with steroid-refractory graft-versus-host disease after an allogeneic stem cell transplant. These T cells may partly come from the graft donor. The sample here was blood, taken at autopsy. V is TRBV29-1 and J is TRBJ2-7; D call uncertain. This chain's CDR3 is CSVVCWLSSYEQYF. CDR3 DNA: TGCAGCGTTGTATGCTGGTTGAGCTCCTACGAGCAGTACTTC.